Given below is one T cell receptor beta chain in context. The data derive from a study of Ad26.COV2.S vaccination and SARS-CoV-2 variants. This CDR3 has 16 amino acids. Germline loops: CDR1 LNHDA, CDR2 SQIVND (reference sequence). The V gene end was trimmed by 6 bases and the J gene end by 5 bases; junction bases not matched to a gene: 13. The treatment is: around 19 received Ad26.COV2.S at low or high dose, single or two shots; 5 received placebo; per-sample allocation not given. Collection of samples fell on day 63 after the first vaccine or placebo injection. Generated by immunoSEQ multiplex PCR, the TCRdb table keeps only in-frame clones and is missing some. The sample has around 450,000 clones; 75% to 95% are singletons.

The sequence came from a person aged 18 to 59 who received the Ad26.COV2.S COVID-19 vaccine or a placebo. The gene calls are TRBV19 and TRBJ2-1, with 7 bases aligning to TRBD2. The sample here was peripheral blood, taken in a trial of Ad26.COV2.S vaccine versus placebo. CDR3 bases: TGTGCCAGTAGCAACTTTATCGGGAGCGGGAACAATGAGCAGTTCTTC. Its translation is CASSNFIGSGNNEQFF.